This T cell receptor beta chain is from a study of cytomegalovirus exposure and HLA in healthy donors. Overall study context: Roughly 80 million unique TCRs from HLA-typed donors made up an early data release. The study, taken as a whole, reports: Researchers counted approximately 160 TCR beta chains as cytomegalovirus-associated. Productive rates of about 90% or about 30% were seen for most TCR beta V segments in an earlier analysis.

PCR used 60 Vbeta primers and 13 Jbeta primers. The method was immunoSEQ multiplex PCR; TCRdb's version includes in-frame clones alone and lacks a portion of them. The data show roughly 190,000 clones, with around three quarters seen just once and about 2% held by the top ten. Donors showed nominal health when sampled, although they likely had unrecorded immune exposures. On this clone itself: Its target is not known.

Specimen: PBMCs. The receptor was derived from a woman aged 25 to 39 in good health and CMV-seropositive.

The CDR3 reads CAWSMETGRSNQPQHF. In nucleotides, the CDR3 is TGTGCCTGGAGTATGGAGACAGGTAGGAGCAATCAGCCCCAGCATTTT. V and J are TRBV30 and TRBJ1-5; TRBD1 might be the D (6 bases). Trimming removed 2 bases from V and 1 base from J, with 15 bases in between. The CDR3 loop spans 16 amino acids. Germline V gives CDR1 GTSNPN, CDR2 SVGIG (reference sequence).